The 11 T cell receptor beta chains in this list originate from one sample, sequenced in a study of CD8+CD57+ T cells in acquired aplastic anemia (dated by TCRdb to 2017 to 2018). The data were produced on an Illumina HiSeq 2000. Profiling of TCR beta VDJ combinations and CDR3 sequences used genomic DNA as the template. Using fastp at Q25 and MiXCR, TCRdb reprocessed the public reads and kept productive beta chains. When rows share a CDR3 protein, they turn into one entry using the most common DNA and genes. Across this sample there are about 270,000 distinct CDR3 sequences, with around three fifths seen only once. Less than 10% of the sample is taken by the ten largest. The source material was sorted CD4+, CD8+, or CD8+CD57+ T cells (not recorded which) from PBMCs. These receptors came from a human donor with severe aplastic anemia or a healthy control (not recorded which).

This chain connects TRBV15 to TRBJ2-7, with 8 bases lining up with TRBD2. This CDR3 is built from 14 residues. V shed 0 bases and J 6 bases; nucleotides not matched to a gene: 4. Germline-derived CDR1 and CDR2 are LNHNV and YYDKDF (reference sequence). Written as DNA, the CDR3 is TGTGCCACCAGCAGAGAGACCGGGACTAGCGAGCAGTACTTC. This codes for CATSRETGTSEQYF.

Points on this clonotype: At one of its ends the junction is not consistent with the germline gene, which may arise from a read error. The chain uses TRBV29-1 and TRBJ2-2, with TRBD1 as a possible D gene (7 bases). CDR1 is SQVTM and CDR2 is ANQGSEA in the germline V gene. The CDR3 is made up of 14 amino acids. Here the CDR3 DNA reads TGCGGCGGGGCGACAGGGATTAACACCGGGGAGCTGTTCTTT. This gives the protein CGGATGINTGELFF.

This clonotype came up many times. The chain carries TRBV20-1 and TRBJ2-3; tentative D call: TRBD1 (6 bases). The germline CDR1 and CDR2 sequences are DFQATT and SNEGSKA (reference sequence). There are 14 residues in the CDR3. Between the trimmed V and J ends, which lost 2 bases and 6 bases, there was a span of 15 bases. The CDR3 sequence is CSARRGIRADTQYF. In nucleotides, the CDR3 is TGCAGTGCTAGAAGGGGGATTCGAGCCGATACGCAGTATTTT.

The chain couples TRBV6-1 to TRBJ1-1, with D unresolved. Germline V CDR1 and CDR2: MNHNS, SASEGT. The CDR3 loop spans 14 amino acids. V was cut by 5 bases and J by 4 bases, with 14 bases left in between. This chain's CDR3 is CASSRLTRSTEAFF. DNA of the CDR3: TGTGCCAGCAGTCGGCTCACGAGGAGCACTGAAGCTTTCTTT.

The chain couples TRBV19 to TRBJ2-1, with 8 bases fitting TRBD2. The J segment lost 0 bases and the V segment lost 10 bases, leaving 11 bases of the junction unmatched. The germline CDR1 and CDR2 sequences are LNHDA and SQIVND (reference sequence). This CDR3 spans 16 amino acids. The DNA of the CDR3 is TGTGCCACCCAATCGGGAGGGGGGGGCTCCTACAATGAGCAGTTCTTC. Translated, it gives CATQSGGGGSYNEQFF.

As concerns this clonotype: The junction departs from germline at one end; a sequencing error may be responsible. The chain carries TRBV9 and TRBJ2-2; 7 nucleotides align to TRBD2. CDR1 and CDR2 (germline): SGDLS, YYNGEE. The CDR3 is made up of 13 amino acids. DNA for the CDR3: TGCGCCAGCAGCGTAGATGATGGCGGGGGGCTGTTTTTT. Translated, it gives CASSVDDGGGLFF.

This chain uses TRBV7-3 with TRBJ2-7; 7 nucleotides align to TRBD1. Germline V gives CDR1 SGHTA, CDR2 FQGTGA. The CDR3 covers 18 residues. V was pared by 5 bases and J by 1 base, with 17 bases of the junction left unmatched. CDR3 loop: CASSPLRDRQDRSYEQYF. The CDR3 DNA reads TGTGCCAGCAGCCCGTTAAGGGATCGACAGGACAGGTCCTACGAGCAGTACTTC.

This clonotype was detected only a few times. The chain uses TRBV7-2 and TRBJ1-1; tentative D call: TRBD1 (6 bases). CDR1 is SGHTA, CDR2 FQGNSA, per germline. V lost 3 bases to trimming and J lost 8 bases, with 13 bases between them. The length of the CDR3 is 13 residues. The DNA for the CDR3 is TGTGCCAGCAGCTTTAAGTCTAGGGGGGAAGCTTTCTTT. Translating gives CASSFKSRGEAFF.

CDR3 residues: CASSTPDRDHGYTF. In nucleotides, the CDR3 is TGTGCCAGTAGTACTCCGGACAGGGATCATGGCTACACCTTC. This chain joins TRBV19 and TRBJ1-2; 8 bases line up with TRBD1. Germline CDR1 LNHDA, CDR2 SQIVND (reference sequence). J gave up 6 bases and V 4 bases, and 7 bases lay outside the gene matches. The CDR3 has 14 residues.

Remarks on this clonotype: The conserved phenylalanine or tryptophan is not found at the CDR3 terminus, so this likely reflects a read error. CDR3 nucleotide sequence: TGCGCCAGCAGCTTGTCTAGCTTCTACGAGCAGTACCTC. Translated, it gives CASSLSSFYEQYL. The chain combines TRBV4-3 with TRBJ2-7, with a tentative D call TRBD2 (5 bases). The CDR3 runs to 13 residues. CDR1 and CDR2 (germline): LGHNA, YSLEER. V lost 5 bases, J lost 3 bases, and 11 bases lay in between.

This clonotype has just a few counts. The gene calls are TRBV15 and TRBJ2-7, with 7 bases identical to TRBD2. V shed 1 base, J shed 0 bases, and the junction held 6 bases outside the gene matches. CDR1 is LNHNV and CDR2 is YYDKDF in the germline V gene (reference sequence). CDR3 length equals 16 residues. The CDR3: CATSRVVASGSYEQYF. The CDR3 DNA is TGTGCCACCAGCAGAGTCGTGGCTAGCGGCTCCTACGAGCAGTACTTC.